Shown below are 6 T cell receptor beta chains from a single sample sequenced in a study of T-cell memory formation after mild COVID-19. TCRdb processed the 5' RACE reads anew with MiXCR; each CDR3 protein has one entry. Of tens of thousands of distinct CDR3 sequences listed, more than 11% are singletons. The sample was PBMCs or a T cell subset sorted from them (not recorded which). The source of these receptors is an adult woman who had mild COVID-19 (a few samples of this study predate the infection). Cell type and time point are not known.

The chain is built from TRBV20-1 and TRBJ2-2; D is unclear. V was pared by 1 base and J by 6 bases, with 6 bases between. This CDR3 spans 12 amino acids. Germline V gene sequence: CDR1 DFQATT, CDR2 SNEGSKA (reference sequence). The CDR3 DNA reads as TGCAGTGCTAGAGTCCCCTCCGGGGAGCTGTTTTTT. Translated: CSARVPSGELFF.

The chain carries TRBV6-5 and TRBJ2-3; 7 nucleotides match TRBD2. The CDR3 has 15 residues. Germline CDR1 MNHEY, CDR2 SVGAGI. The J segment lost 0 bases and the V segment lost 5 bases, leaving 5 bases of the junction unmatched. This chain's CDR3 is CASSASGSSTDTQYF. CDR3 in DNA: TGTGCCAGCAGTGCTAGCGGATCTAGCACAGATACGCAGTATTTT.

CDR3 loop: CASSGSGVGHTQYF. CDR3 sequence (DNA): TGTGCCAGCAGCGGTAGCGGGGTGGGCCACACGCAGTATTTT. The chain employs TRBV9 and TRBJ2-3, with 8 bases fitting TRBD2. The CDR3 runs 14 residues. Trimming took 3 bases from V and 9 from J; bases not matched to a gene: 9. Germline V gene sequence: CDR1 SGDLS, CDR2 YYNGEE.

This chain's CDR3 is CSVLLWTAEAGYEQYF. In nucleotides, the CDR3 is TGCAGCGTTCTCTTGTGGACAGCCGAGGCGGGCTACGAGCAGTACTTC. This chain uses TRBV29-1 with TRBJ2-7; weak D call: TRBD1 (6 bases). Trimming removed 5 bases at V and 3 bases at J, with 23 bases between. CDR1 and CDR2 (germline): SQVTM, ANQGSEA. CDR3 length: 16 residues.

In this sample, this clonotype turned up a few times. The chain links TRBV20-1 to TRBJ2-1; 9 bases agree with TRBD2. The CDR3 is 15 residues long. V gave up 0 bases and J gave up 3 bases; unmatched junction bases: 3. CDR1 DFQATT and CDR2 SNEGSKA come from the germline V gene (reference sequence). The CDR3 spells CSARDLAGNYNEQFF. The CDR3 DNA is TGCAGTGCTAGAGATCTAGCGGGGAACTACAATGAGCAGTTCTTC.

This rearrangement joins TRBV12-3 or TRBV12-4 to TRBJ2-3; no clear D. The CDR3 sequence is 12 residues long. V lost 8 bases to trimming and J lost 4 bases, with 10 bases between them. The DNA for the CDR3 is TGTGCCAGCCGGATACTGGCAGATACGCAGTATTTT. Protein sequence: CASRILADTQYF.